This T cell receptor (beta chain) was found in a study of T cell clonotyping in hematopoietic cell transplantation. The method was immunoSEQ multiplex PCR; TCRdb's version includes in-frame clones alone and lacks a portion of them. Of 27,000 or so clones listed, approximately 94% are singletons. V was shortened by 4 bases and J by 10 bases, with 15 bases between the two germline ends. Germline CDR1 and CDR2: SGHRS and YFSETQ. This CDR3 has 14 residues. The source material was peripheral blood mononuclear cells. The TCR was taken from a man aged 50 or older in good health. Some clones in this sample may be carry-over from other donors' samples. This sequence joins TRBV5-1 and TRBJ1-6; no definite D call. Written as DNA, the CDR3 is TGCGCCAGCAGCGCGGGAGGTTCCTCCTCACCCCTCCACTTT. Amino acid sequence: CASSAGGSSSPLHF.